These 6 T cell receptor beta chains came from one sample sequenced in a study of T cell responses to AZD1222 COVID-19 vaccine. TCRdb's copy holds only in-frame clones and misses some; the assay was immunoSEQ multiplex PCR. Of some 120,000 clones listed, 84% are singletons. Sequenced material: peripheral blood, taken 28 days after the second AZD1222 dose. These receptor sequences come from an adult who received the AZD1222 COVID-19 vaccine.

CDR3 nucleotide sequence: TGCGCCAGCAGCCAAGTCGGATGGGTTAAGGACGAGCAGTACTTC. As protein: CASSQVGWVKDEQYF. J is TRBJ2-7 and V is TRBV4-1; D unclear. Germline V gene data show CDR1 as MGHRA and CDR2 as YSYEKL. Between the trimmed V and J ends, which lost 1 base and 5 bases, there was a span of 15 bases. CDR3 length: 15 residues.

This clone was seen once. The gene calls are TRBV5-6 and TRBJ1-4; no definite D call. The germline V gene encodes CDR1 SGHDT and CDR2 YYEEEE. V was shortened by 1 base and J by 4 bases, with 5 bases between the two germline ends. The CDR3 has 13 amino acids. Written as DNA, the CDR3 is TGTGCCAGCAGCTTGCTGGGTAATGAAAAACTGTTTTTT. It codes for CASSLLGNEKLFF.

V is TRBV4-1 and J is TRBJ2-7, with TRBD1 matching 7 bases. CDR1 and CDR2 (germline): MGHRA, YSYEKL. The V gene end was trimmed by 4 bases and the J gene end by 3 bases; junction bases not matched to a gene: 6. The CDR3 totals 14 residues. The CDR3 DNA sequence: TGCGCCAGCAGCCTCGGGACAGCCGGCTACGAGCAGTACTTC. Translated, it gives CASSLGTAGYEQYF.

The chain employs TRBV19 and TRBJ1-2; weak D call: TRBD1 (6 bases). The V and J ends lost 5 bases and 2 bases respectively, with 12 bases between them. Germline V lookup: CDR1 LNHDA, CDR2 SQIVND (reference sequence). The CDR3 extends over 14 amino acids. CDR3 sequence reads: CASSWGASNYGYTF. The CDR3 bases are TGTGCCAGTAGTTGGGGGGCTTCGAACTATGGCTACACCTTC.

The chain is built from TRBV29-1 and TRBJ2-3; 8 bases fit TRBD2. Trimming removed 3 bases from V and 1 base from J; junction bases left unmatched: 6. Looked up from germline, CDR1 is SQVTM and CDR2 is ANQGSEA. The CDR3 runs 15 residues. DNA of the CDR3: TGCAGCGTTGATTTGGGGCGGGGGGGCACAGATACGCAGTATTTT. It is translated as CSVDLGRGGTDTQYF.

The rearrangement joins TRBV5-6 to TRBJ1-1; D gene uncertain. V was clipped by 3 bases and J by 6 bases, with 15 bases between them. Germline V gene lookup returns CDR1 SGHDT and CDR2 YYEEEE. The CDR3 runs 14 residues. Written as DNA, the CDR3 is TGTGCCAGCAGCTCCCAACTAGGAAGGGCTGAAGCTTTCTTT. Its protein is CASSSQLGRAEAFF.